These 7 T cell receptor beta chains came from one sample sequenced in a study of T cells in tuberculosis. Profiling relied on immunoSEQ multiplex PCR, and the TCRdb table lists in-frame clones only, not all of them. The sample carries tens of thousands of clones, under 95% recorded once. Thawed, overnight-rested PBMC were stained with GMM-loaded CD1B tetramer, viability dye and anti-CD3, then sorted. The CD1B tetramers carried C32 glucose monomycolate purified from Rhodococcus equi. What was sequenced was CD1b-GMM tetramer-negative cells sorted from PBMCs. These receptors were obtained from an adult woman with latent tuberculosis.

This clone has a single count. The chain employs TRBV27 and TRBJ2-1; maybe TRBD1 (6 bases). The germline V and J ends were trimmed by 6 bases and 5 bases, with 14 bases remaining between them. CDR1 and CDR2 from the germline V gene are MNHEY and SMNVEV (reference sequence). The CDR3 spans 14 residues. As DNA, the CDR3 is TGTGCCAGCAGGATCGACAGGTTCCACAATGAGCAGTTCTTC. The encoded protein is CASRIDRFHNEQFF.

A few counts support this clone. The chain recombines TRBV11-2 with TRBJ1-3; TRBD1 agrees at 9 bases. From germline, CDR1 is SGHAT and CDR2 FQNNGV. This CDR3 is 13 amino acids long. V shed 5 bases, J shed 6 bases, and the junction held 2 bases outside the gene matches. CDR3 bases: TGTGCCAGCAGCAGGACAGGGGTAAACACCATATATTTT. Its protein is CASSRTGVNTIYF.

This chain links TRBV6-1 with TRBJ2-7, with 9 bases identical to TRBD1. This CDR3 is built from 13 residues. The germline V gene encodes CDR1 MNHNS and CDR2 SASEGT. Trimming at V came to 6 bases and at J to 5 bases, leaving 5 bases not matched to a gene. The CDR3 DNA is TGTGCCAGCAGACAGGGGGCGCTGGACGAGCAGTACTTC. It codes for CASRQGALDEQYF.

The chain is built from TRBV6-5 and TRBJ2-1; 7 nucleotides agree with TRBD1. CDR3 size: 14 residues. After removal of 11 bases from V and 4 bases from J, the junction contained 11 bases not matched to a gene. In germline, CDR1 is MNHEY, CDR2 SVGAGI. The CDR3, as DNA: TGTGCCGCCCGGAACAGGGGCCCTTACAATGAGCAGTTCTTC. Protein: CAARNRGPYNEQFF.

The J gene is TRBJ1-1, the V gene TRBV30; 10 nucleotides align to TRBD1. CDR3 length: 16 amino acids. Germline assignment: CDR1 GTSNPN and CDR2 SVGIG (reference sequence). Trimming at V came to 2 bases and at J to 5 bases, leaving 11 bases not matched to a gene. The CDR3, as DNA: TGTGCCTGGAGTAAGGGTAGGACAGGGGGGCGGACTGAAGCTTTCTTT. Its protein is CAWSKGRTGGRTEAFF. Drawing the rest from reference TRBV30 and TRBJ1-1, the complete variable domain is SQTIHQWPATLVQPVGSPLSLECTVEGTSNPNLYWYRQAAGRGLQLLFYSVGIGQISSEVPQNLSASRPQDRQFILSSKKLLLSDSGFYLCAWSKGRTGGRTEAFFGQGTRLTVV.

The chain couples TRBV27 to TRBJ1-1; D is unresolved. Trimming removed 3 bases from V and 2 bases from J, with 7 bases in between. The CDR3 contains 13 residues. The germline V gene has CDR1 MNHEY and CDR2 SMNVEV (reference sequence). The CDR3 is CASSLIRNTEAFF. In DNA, the CDR3 is TGTGCCAGCAGTTTGATTAGAAACACTGAAGCTTTCTTT.

The rearrangement uses TRBV5-6 and TRBJ2-7; D is perhaps TRBD2 (5 bases). The CDR3 is made up of 13 amino acids. In germline, CDR1 is SGHDT, CDR2 YYEEEE. V was shortened by 0 bases and J by 6 bases, with 10 bases between the two germline ends. In DNA, the CDR3 is TGTGCCAGCAGCTTGGGGACTCCTTTCGAGCAGTACTTC. Translation gives CASSLGTPFEQYF.